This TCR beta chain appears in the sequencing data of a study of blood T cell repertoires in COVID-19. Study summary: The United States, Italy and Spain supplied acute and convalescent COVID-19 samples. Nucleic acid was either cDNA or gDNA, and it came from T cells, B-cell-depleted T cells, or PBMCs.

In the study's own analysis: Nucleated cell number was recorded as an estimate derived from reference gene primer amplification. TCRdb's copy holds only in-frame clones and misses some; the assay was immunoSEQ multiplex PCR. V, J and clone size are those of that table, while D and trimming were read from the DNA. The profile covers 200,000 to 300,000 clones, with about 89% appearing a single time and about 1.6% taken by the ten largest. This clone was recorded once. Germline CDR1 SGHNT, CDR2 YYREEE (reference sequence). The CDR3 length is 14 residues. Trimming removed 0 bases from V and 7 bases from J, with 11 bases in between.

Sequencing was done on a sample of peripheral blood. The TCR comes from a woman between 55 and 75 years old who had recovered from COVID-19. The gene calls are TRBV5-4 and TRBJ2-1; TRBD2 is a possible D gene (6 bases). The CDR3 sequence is CASSLVGGRNEQFF. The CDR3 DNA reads TGTGCCAGCAGCTTGGTCGGAGGGCGGAATGAGCAGTTCTTC.